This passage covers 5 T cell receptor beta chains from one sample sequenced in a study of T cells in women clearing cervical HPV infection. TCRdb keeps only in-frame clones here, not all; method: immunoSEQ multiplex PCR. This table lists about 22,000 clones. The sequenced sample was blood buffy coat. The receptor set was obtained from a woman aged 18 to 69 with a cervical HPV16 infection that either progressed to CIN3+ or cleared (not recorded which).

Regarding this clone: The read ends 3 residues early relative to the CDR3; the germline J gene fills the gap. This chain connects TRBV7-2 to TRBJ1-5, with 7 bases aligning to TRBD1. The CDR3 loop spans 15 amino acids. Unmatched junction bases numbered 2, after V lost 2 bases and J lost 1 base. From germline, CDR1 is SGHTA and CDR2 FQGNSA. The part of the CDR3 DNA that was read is TGTGCCAGCAGCTTAACGACAGGGAGCAATCAGCCC. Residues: CASSLTTGSNQP. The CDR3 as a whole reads CASSLTTGSNQPQHF.

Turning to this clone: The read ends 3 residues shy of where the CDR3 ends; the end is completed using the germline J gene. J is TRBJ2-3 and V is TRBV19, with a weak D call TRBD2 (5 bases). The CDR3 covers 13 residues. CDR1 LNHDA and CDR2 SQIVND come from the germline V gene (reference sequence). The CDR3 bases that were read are TGTGCCAGTCCCTTCGTAGACGGGGAGACG. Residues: CASPFVDGET. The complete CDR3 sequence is CASPFVDGETQYF.

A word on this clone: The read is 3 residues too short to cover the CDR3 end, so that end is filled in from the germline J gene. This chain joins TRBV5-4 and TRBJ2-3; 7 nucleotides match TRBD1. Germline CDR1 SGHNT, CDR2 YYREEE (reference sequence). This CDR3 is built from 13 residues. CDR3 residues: CASNRQGSETQYF. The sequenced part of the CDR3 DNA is TGTGCCAGCAACCGACAGGGTTCGGAGACG.

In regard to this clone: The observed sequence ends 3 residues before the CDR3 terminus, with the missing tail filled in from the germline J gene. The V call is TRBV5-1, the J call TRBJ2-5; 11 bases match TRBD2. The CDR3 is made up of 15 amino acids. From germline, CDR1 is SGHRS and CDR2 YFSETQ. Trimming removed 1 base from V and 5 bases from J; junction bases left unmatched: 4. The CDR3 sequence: CASSLFASGGETQYF. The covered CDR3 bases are TGCGCCAGCAGCTTGTTTGCTAGCGGGGGGGAGACC.

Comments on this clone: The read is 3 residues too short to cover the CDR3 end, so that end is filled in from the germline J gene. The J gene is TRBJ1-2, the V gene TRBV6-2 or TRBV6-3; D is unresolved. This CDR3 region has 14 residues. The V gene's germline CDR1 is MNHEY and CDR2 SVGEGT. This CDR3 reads CASSRLAGSYDYTF. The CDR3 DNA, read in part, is TGTGCCAGCAGTCGACTAGCGGGGTCCTACGAC.